Included here is one T cell receptor (beta chain) sequence, with context. Profiling relied on immunoSEQ multiplex PCR, and the TCRdb table lists in-frame clones only, not all of them. The sample has about 200,000 clones; around nine tenths are singletons. Cohort assignment relied on participant-reported clinical history. This sample stems from a study of blood T cell repertoires in COVID-19. CDR1 is DFQATT and CDR2 is SNEGSKA in the germline V gene (reference sequence). There are 11 residues in the CDR3. V lost 2 bases, J lost 7 bases, and 6 bases lay in between. Material: PBMCs or T cells enriched from blood (not recorded which). This receptor was identified in a woman between 25 and 40 years old with acute COVID-19. The chain couples TRBV20-1 to TRBJ2-1, with D hard to call. The CDR3 bases are TGCAGTGCTAGACAAGCTAATGAGCAGTTCTTC. It translates to CSARQANEQFF.